The present T cell receptor (beta chain) was sequenced within a study of CD8+ T cells in alopecia areata. After isolation, RNA underwent reverse transcription to generate cDNA as the sequencing template. The protocol was immunoSEQ multiplex PCR, while the TCRdb copy is restricted to in-frame clones and leaves out a portion. In the table there are 100,000 to 150,000 clones, about 51% of which are singletons. V lost 5 bases and J 11 bases, leaving 6 bases between the germline ends. In germline, CDR1 is SNHLY, CDR2 FYNNEI. The CDR3 runs to 9 residues. The researchers isolated CD4+ and CD8+ T cells from PBMCs by sorting.

This chain uses TRBV2 with TRBJ1-1, with unresolved D. The receptor's source is a human donor with alopecia areata. The sequencing sample was made of NKG2D-low CD8+ T cells sorted from blood. CDR3 sequence (DNA): TGTGCCAGCAGTCCCCTGGCTTTCTTT. Its translation is CASSPLAFF.